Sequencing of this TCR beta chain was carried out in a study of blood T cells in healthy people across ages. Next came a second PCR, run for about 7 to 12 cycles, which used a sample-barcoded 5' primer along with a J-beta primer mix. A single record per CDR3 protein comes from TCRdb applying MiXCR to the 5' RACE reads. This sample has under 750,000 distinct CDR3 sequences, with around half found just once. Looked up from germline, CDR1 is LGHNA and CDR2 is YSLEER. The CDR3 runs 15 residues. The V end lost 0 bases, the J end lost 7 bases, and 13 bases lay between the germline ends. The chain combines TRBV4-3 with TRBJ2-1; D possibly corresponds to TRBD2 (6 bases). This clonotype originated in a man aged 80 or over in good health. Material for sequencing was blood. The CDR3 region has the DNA TGCGCCAGCAGCCAAGAAAGTCTAGCGATAAATGAGCAGTTCTTC. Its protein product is CASSQESLAINEQFF.